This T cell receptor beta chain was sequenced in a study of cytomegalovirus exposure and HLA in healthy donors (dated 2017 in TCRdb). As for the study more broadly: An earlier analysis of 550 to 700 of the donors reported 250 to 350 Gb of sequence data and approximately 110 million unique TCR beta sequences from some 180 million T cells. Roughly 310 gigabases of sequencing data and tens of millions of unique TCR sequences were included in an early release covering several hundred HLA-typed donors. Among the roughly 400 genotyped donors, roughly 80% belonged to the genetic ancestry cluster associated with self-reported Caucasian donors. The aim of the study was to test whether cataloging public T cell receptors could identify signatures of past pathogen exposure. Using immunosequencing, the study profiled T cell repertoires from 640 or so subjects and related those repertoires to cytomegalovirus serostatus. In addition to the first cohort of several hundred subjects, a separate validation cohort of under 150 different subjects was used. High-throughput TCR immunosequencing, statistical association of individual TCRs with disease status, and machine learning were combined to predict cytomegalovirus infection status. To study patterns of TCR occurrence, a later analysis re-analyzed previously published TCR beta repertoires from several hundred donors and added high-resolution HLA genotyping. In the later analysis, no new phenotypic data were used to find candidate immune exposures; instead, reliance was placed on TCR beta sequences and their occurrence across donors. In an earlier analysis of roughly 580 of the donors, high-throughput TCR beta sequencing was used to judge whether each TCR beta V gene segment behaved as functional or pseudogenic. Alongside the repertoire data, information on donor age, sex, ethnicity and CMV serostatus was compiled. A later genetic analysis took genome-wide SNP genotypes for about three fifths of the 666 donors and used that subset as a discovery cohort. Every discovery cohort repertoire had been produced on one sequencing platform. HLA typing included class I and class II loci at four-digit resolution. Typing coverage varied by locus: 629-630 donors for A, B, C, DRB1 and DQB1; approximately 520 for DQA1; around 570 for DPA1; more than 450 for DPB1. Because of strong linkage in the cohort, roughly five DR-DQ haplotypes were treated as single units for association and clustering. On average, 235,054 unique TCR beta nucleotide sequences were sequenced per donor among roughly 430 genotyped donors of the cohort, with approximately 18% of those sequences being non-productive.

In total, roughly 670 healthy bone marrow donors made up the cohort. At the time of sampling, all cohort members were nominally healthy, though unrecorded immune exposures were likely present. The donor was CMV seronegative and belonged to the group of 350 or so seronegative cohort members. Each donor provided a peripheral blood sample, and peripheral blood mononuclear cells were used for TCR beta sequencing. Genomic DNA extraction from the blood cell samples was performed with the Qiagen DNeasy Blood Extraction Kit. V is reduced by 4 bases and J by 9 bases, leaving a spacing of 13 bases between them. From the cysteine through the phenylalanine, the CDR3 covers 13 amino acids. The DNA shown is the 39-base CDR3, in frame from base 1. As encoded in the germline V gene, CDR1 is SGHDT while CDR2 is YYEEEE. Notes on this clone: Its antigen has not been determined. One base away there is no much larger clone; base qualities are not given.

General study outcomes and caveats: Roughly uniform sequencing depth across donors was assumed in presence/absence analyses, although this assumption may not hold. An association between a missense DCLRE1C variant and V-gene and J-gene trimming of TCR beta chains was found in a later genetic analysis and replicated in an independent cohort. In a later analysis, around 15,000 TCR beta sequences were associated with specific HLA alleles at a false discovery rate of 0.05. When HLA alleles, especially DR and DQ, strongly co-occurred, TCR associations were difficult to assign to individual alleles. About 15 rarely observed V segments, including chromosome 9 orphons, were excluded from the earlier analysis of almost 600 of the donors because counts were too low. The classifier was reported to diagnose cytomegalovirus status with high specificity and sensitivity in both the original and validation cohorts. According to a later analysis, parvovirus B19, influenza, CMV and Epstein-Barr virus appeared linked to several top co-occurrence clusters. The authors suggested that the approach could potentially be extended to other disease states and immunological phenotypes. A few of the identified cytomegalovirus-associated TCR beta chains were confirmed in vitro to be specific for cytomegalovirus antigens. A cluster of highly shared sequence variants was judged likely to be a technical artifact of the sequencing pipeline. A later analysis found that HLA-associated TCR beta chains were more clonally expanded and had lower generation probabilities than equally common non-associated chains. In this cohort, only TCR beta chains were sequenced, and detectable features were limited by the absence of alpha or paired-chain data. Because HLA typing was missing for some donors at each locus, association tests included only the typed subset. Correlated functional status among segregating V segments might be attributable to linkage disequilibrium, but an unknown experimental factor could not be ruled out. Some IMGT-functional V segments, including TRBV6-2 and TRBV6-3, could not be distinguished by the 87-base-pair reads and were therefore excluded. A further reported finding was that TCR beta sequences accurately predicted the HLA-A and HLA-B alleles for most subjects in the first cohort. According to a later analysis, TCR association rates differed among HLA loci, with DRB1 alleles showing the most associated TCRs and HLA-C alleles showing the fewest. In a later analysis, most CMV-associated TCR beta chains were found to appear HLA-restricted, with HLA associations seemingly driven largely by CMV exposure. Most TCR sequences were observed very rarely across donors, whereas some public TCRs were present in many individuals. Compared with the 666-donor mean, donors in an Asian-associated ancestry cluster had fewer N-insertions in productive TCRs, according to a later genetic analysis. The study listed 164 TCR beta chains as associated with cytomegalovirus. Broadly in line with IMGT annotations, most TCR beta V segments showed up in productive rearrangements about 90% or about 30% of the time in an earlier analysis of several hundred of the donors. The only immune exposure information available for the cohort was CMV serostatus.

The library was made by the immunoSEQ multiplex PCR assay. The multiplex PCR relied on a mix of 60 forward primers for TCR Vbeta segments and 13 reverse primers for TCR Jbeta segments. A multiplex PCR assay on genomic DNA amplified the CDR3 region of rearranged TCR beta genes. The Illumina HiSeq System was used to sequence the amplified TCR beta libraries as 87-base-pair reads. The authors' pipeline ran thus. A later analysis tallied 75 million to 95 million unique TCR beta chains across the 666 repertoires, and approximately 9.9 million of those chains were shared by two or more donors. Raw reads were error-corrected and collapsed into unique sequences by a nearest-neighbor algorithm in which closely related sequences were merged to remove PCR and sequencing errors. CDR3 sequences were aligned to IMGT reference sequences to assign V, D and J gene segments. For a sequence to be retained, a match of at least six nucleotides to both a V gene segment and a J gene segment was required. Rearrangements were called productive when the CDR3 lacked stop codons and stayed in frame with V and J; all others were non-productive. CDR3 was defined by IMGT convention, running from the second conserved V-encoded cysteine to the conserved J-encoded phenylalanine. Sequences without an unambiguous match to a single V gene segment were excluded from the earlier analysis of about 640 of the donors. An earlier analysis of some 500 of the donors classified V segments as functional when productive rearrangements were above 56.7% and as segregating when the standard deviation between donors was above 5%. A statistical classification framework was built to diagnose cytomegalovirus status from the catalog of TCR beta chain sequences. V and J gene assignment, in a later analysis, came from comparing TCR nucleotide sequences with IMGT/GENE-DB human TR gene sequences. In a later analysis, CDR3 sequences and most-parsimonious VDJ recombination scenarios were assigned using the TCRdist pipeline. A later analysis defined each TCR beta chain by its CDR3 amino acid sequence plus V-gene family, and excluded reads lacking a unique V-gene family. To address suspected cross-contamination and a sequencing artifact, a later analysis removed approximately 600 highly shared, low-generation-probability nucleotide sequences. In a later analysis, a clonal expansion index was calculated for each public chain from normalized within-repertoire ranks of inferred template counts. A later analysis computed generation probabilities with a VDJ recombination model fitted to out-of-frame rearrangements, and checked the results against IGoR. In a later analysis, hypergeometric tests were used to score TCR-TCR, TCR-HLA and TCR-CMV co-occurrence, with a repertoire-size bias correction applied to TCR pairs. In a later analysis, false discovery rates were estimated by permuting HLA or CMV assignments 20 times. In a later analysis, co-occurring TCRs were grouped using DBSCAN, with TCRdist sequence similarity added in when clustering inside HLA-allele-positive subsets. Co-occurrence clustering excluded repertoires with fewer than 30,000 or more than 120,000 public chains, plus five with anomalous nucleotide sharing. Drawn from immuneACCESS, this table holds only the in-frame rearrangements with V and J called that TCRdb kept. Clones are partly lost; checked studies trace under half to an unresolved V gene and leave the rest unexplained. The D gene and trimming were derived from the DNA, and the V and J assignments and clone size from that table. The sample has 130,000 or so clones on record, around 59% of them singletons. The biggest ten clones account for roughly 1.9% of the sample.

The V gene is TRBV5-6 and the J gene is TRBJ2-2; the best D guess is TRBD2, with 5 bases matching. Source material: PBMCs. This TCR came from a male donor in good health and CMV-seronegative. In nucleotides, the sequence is TGTGCCAGCAGCGCGGGTTTTGCATGGGAGCTGTTTTTT. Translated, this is CASSAGFAWELFF.